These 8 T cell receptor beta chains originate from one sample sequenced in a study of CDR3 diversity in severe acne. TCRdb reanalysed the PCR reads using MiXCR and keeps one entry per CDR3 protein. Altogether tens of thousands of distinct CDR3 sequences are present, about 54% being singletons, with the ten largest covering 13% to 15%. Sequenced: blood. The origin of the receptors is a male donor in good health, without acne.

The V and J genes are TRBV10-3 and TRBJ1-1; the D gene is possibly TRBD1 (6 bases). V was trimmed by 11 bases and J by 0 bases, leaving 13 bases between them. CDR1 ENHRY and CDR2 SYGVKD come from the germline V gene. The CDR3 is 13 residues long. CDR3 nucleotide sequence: TGTGCCGCATTACAGGGAATGAACACTGAAGCTTTCTTT. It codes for CAALQGMNTEAFF.

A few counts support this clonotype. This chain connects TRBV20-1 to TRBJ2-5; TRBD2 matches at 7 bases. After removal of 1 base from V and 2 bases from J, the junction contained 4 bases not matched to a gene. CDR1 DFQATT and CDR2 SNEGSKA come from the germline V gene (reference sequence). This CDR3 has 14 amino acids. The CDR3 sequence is CSARVGGGQETQYF. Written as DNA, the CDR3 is TGCAGTGCTAGAGTTGGGGGAGGGCAAGAGACCCAGTACTTC.

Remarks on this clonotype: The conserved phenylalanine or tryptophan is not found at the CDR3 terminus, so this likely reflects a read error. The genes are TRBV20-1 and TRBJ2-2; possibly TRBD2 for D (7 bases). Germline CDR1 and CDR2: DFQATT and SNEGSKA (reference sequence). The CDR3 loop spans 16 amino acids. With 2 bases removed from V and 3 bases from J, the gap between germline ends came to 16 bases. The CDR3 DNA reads TGCAGTGCTAGATCCGGCGCGGGGGCGGACACCGGGGAGCTGTTTCTT. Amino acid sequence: CSARSGAGADTGELFL.

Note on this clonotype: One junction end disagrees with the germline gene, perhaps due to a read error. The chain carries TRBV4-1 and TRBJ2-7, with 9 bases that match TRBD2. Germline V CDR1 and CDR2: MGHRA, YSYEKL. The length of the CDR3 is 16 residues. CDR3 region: CASSQDPSGTPYEQYF. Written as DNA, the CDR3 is TGTGCCAGCAGCCAAGATCCTAGCGGGACCCCATACGAGCAGTACTTC.

CDR3: CSVENFWTHQETQYF. The DNA of the CDR3 is TGCAGCGTTGAAAATTTTTGGACACACCAAGAGACCCAGTACTTC. The V and J genes are TRBV29-1 and TRBJ2-5; D is possibly TRBD1 (5 bases). The CDR3 spans 15 residues. Per germline, CDR1 SQVTM and CDR2 ANQGSEA. Trimming stripped 2 bases from V and 0 bases from J, with 13 bases between.

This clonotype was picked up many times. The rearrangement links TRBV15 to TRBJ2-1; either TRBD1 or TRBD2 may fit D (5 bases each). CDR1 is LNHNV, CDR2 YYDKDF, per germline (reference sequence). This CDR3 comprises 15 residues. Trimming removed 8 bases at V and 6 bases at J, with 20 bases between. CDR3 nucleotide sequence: TGTGCCACCGCACTAATGGGACGGGATCTCAATGAGCAGTTCTTC. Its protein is CATALMGRDLNEQFF.

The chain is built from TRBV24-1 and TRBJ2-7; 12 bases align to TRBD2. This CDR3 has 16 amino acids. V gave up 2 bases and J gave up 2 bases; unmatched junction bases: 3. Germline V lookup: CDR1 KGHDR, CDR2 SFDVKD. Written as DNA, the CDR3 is TGTGCCACCAGTGATTCTAGCGGGGGGGCAACCTACGAGCAGTACTTC. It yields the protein CATSDSSGGATYEQYF.

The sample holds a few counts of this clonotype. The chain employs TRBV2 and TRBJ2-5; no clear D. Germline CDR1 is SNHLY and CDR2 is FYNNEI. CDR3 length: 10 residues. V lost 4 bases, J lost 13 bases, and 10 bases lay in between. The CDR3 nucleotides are TGTGCCAGCAGTGGGATCAGCCCGTACTTC. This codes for CASSGISPYF.